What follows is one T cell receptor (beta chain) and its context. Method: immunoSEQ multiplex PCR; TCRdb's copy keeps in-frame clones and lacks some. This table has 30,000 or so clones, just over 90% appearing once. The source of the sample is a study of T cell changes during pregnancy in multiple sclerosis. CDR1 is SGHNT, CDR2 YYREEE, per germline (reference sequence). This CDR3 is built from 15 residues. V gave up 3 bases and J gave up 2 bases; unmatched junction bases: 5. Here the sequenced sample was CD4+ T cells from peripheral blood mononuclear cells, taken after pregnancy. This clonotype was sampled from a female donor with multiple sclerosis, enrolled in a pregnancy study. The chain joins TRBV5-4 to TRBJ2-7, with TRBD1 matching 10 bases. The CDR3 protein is CASSSGTGVAYEQYF. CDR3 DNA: TGTGCCAGCAGCTCCGGGACAGGGGTGGCCTACGAGCAGTACTTC.